This T cell receptor beta chain comes out of a study of T-cell memory formation after mild COVID-19. Study-wide background: The study found TCR clusters largely donor specific. Study-wide results and limits: Mainly CM and EM harbored the contracting CD4+ clones; mainly EMRA harbored the CD8+ ones. From day 15 to 85, contracting clones were balanced between CD4 and CD8, whereas later expanders leaned toward CD4+.

TCRdb itself ran the 5' RACE reads through MiXCR, one entry per CDR3 protein. Of some 410,000 distinct CDR3 sequences listed, about 25% are singletons. This clonotype has a handful of counts. Its cognate antigen is unknown. The V gene lost 4 bases and the J gene lost 6 bases, with 22 bases spanning the gap. The CDR3 extends over 16 amino acids. CDR1 and CDR2 (germline): LGHDT, YNNKEL (reference sequence). The sample taken for sequencing was PBMCs or a T cell subset sorted from them (not recorded which). The chain employs TRBV3-1 and TRBJ2-7; maybe TRBD1 (5 bases). This clonotype was sampled from an adult woman who had mild COVID-19 (a few samples of this study predate the infection). Cell type and time point are not known. For the CDR3, the DNA is TGTGCCAGCAGCCCGCCCGACAGACTTCGATTAGGCGAGCAGTACTTC. This sequence encodes CASSPPDRLRLGEQYF.